This T cell receptor (beta chain) emerged from a study of monozygotic twins with inflammatory bowel disease. Reanalyzing the 5' RACE reads, TCRdb keeps one entry per CDR3 protein, without DNA. The listing records about 420,000 distinct CDR3 sequences. The CDR3 contains 14 residues. Per germline, CDR1 DFQATT and CDR2 SNEGSKA (reference sequence). The chain carries TRBV20-1 and TRBJ2-7; checking the TCRdb D call of TRBD2 is not possible without DNA. This clonotype was sampled from a human donor with ulcerative colitis or Crohn's disease, or a healthy co-twin of an affected twin (not recorded which). Sequenced: blood. CDR3 sequence reads: CSARREEFPYEQYF.